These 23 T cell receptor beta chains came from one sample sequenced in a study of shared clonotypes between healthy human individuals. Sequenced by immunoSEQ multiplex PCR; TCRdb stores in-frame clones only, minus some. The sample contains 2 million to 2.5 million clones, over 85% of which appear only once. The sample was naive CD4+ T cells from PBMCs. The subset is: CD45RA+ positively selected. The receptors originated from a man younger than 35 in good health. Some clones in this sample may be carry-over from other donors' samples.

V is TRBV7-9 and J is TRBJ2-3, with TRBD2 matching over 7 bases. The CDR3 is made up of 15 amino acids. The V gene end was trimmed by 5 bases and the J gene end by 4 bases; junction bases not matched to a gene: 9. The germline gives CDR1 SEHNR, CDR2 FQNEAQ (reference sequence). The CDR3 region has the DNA TGTGCCAGCAGCCCAAAGGGGCGGGAGTCAGATACGCAGTATTTT. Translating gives CASSPKGRESDTQYF.

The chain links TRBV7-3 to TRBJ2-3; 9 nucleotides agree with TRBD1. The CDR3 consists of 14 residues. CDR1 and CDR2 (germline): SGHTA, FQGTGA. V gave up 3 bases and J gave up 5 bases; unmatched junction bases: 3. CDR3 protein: CASSFTGGLDTQYF. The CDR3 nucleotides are TGTGCCAGCAGCTTTACAGGGGGCTTAGATACGCAGTATTTT.

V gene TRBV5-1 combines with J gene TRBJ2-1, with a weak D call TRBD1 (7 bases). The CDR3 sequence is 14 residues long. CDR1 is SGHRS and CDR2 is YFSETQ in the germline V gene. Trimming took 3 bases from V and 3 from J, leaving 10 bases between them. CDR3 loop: CASSWGDSYNEQFF. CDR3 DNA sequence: TGCGCCAGCAGCTGGGGGGACAGCTACAATGAGCAGTTCTTC.

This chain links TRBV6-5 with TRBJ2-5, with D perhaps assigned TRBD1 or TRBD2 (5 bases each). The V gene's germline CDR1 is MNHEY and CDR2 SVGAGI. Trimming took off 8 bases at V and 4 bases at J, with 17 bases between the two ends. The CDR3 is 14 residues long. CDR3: CASFPQRGIETQYF. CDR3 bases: TGTGCCAGCTTCCCGCAGAGGGGTATAGAGACCCAGTACTTC.

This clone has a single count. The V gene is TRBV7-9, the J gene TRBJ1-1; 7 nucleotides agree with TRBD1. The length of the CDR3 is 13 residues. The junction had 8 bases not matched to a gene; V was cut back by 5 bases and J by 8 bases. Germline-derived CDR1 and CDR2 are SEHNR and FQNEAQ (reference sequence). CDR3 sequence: CASSKTGSAEAFF. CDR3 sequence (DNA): TGTGCCAGCAGCAAGACAGGGTCGGCGGAAGCTTTCTTT.

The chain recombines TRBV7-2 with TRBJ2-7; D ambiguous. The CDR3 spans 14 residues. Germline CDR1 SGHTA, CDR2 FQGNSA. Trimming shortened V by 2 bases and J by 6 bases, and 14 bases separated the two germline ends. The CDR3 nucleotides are TGTGCCAGCAGCTTAAATGGATCCCCTCCCGAGCAGTACTTC. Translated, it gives CASSLNGSPPEQYF.

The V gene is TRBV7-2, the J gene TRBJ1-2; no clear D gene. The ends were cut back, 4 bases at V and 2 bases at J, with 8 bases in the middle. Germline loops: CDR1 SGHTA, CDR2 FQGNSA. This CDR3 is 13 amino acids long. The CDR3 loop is CASSSVRNYGYTF. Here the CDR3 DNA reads TGTGCCAGCAGCTCGGTTCGAAACTATGGCTACACCTTC.

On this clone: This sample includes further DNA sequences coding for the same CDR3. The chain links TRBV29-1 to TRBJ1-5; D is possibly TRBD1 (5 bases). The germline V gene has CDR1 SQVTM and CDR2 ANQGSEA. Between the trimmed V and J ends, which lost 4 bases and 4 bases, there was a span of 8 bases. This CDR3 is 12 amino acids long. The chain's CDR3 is CSVGGGNQPQHF. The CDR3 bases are TGCAGCGTTGGGGGGGGAAATCAGCCCCAGCATTTT.

Here the CDR3 reads CASSLVGRPTTGELFF. The CDR3 coding sequence is TGCGCCAGCAGCTTGGTGGGGCGTCCGACCACCGGGGAGCTGTTTTTT. The chain carries TRBV5-1 and TRBJ2-2; possible D gene TRBD1, 5 bases. V gave up 0 bases and J gave up 4 bases, with 13 bases separating them. This CDR3 has 16 residues. Germline values: CDR1 SGHRS, CDR2 YFSETQ. The complete variable domain, with remaining parts taken from reference TRBV5-1 and TRBJ2-2, reads KAGVTQTPRYLIKTRGQQVTLSCSPISGHRSVSWYQQTPGQGLQFLFEYFSETQRNKGNFPGRFSGRQFSNSRSEMNVSTLELGDSALYLCASSLVGRPTTGELFFGEGSRLTVL.

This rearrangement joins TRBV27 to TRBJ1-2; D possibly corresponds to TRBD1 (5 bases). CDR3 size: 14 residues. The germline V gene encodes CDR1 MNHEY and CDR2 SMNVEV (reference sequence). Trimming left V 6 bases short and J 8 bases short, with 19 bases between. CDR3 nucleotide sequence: TGTGCCAGCAGAAGAGGGGAGGGAAGGGCAGGCTACACCTTC. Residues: CASRRGEGRAGYTF.

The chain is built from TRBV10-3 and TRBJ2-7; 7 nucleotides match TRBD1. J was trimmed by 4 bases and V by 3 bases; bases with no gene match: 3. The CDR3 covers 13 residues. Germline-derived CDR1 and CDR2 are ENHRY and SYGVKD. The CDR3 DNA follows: TGTGCCATCAGTGAAAGGGGGCTTTACGAGCAGTACTTC. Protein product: CAISERGLYEQYF.

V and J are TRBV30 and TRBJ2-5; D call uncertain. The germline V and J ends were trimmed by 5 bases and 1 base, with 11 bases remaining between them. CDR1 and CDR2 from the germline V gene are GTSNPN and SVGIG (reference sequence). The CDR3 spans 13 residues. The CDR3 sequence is CAWGKTPQETQYF. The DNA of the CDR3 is TGTGCCTGGGGAAAGACACCCCAAGAGACCCAGTACTTC.

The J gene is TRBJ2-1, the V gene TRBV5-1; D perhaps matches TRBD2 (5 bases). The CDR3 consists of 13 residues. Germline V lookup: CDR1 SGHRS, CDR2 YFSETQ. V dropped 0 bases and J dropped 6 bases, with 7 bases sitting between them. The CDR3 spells CASSLVLVNEQFF. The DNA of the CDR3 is TGCGCCAGCAGCTTGGTACTAGTCAATGAGCAGTTCTTC.

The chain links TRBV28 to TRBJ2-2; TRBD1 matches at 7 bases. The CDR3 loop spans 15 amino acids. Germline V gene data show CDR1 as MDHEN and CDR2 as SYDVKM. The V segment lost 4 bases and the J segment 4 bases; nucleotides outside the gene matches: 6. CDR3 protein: CASSSRGPGTGELFF. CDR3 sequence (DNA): TGTGCCAGCAGTTCAAGGGGGCCGGGCACCGGGGAGCTGTTTTTT.

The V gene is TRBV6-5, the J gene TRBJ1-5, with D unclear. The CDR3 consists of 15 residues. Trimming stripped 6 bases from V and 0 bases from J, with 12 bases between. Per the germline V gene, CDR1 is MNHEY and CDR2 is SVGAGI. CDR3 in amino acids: CASRLGTSSNQPQHF. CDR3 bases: TGTGCCAGCAGATTGGGCACCTCTAGCAATCAGCCCCAGCATTTT.

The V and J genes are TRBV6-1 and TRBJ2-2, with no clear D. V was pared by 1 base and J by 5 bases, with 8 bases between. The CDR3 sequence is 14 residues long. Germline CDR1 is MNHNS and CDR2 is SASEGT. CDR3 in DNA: TGTGCCAGCAGTGAAGTTTCGCGGACCGGGGAGCTGTTTTTT. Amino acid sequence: CASSEVSRTGELFF.

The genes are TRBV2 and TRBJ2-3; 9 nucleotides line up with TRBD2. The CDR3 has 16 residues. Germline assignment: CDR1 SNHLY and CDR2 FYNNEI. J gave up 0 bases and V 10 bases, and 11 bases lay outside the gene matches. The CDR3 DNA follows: TGTGCCATCAATGCGGGAGGGTCGTCTAGCACAGATACGCAGTATTTT. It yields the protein CAINAGGSSSTDTQYF. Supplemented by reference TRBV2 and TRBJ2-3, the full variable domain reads EPEVTQTPSHQVTQMGQEVILRCVPISNHLYFYWYRQILGQKVEFLVSFYNNEISEKSEIFDDQFSVERPDGSNFTLKIRSTKLEDSAMYFCAINAGGSSSTDTQYFGPGTRLTVL.

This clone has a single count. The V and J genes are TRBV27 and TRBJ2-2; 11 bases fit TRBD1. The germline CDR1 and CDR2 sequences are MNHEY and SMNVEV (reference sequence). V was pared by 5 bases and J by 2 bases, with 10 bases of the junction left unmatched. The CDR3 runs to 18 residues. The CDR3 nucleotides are TGTGCCAGCAGTCCATGGACAGGGGGCGTCACCAACACCGGGGAGCTGTTTTTT. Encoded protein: CASSPWTGGVTNTGELFF.

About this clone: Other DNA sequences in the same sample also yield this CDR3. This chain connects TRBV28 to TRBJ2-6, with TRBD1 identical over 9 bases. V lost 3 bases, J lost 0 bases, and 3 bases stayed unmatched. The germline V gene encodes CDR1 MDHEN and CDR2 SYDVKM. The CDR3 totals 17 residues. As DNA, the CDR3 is TGTGCCAGCAGTTTGGGACAGGGCTTCTCTGGGGCCAACGTCCTGACTTTC. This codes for CASSLGQGFSGANVLTF.

CDR3 in amino acids: CASSGSITEAFF. The DNA for the CDR3 is TGTGCCAGCAGCGGAAGTATCACTGAAGCTTTCTTT. This chain joins TRBV11-2 and TRBJ1-1, with D uncertain. V was shortened by 5 bases and J by 4 bases, with 8 bases between the two germline ends. Per the germline V gene, CDR1 is SGHAT and CDR2 is FQNNGV. The length of the CDR3 is 12 residues.

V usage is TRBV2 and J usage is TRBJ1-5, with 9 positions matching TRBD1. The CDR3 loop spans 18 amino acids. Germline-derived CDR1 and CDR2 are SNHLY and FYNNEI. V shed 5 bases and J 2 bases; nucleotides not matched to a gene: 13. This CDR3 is CASSPAGQGVGGNQPQHF. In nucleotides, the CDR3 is TGTGCCAGCAGTCCCGCGGGACAGGGCGTGGGCGGCAATCAGCCCCAGCATTTT.

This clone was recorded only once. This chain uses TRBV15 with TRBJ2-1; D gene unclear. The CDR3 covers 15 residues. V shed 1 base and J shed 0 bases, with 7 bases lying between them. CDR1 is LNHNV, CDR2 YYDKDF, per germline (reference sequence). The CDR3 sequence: CATSRVLTSYNEQFF. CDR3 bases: TGTGCCACCAGCAGAGTTCTGACCTCCTACAATGAGCAGTTCTTC.

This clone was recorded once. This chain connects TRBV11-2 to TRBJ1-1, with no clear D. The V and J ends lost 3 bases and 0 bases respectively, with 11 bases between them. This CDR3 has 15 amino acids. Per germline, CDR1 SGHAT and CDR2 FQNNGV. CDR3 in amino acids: CASSFGGRVNTEAFF. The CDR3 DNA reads TGTGCCAGCAGCTTTGGTGGCAGAGTGAACACTGAAGCTTTCTTT.